This T cell receptor beta chain was recorded in a study of technical replicates of blood from a few donors. Here immunoSEQ multiplex PCR was the method, and the copy in TCRdb shows in-frame clones only, minus some. The sample records fewer than 95,000 clones, around 94% being singletons. This CDR3 comprises 18 residues. CDR1 is MRHNA, CDR2 SNTAGT, per germline. The V end was cut by 4 bases, the J end by 0 bases, with 21 bases between. The specimen sequenced was T cells isolated from PBMCs. The rearrangement joins TRBV6-4 to TRBJ1-1, with D possibly TRBD1 on 5 matching bases. The TCR was taken from a human donor in good health. Here the CDR3 reads CASSGKTEPPDMNTEAFF. In nucleotides, the CDR3 is TGTGCCAGCAGTGGGAAGACAGAACCCCCCGACATGAACACTGAAGCTTTCTTT.